This paragraph reports one T cell receptor beta chain. What it binds is not known. V was shortened by 0 bases and J by 4 bases, with 10 bases between the two germline ends. The CDR3 runs to 14 residues. Per the germline V gene, CDR1 is SGHTA and CDR2 is FQGNSA. This sample stems from a study of shared clonotypes between healthy human individuals. Findings and limits, study-wide: Larger estimated richness was generally seen in naive subsets than in memory subsets.

At the deep level, the assay was run. Authors' analysis steps: As immunoSEQ supplied junction-only sequences (without quality scores), filtering differed. Sequencing was performed with immunoSEQ multiplex PCR; in TCRdb, only in-frame clones are kept and a portion is missing. V and J calls and clone size are copied from that table; D and trimming were computed from the DNA. The sample lists about 2.4 million clones; more than 85% were seen once. V and J are TRBV7-2 and TRBJ2-7, with no clear D. The sample was naive CD4+ T cells from PBMCs. As for subset: CD45RA+ positively selected. The sequence came from a man between 18 and 29 years old in good health. Some clones in this sample may be carry-over from other donors' samples. CDR3 nucleotides: TGTGCCAGCAGCTTAGCACTGACAAAATACGAGCAGTACTTC. Its translation: CASSLALTKYEQYF.